This T cell receptor beta chain was found in a study of beta chain features in type 1 diabetes. About the study: Healthy donors and patients showed comparable age, gender and cell yields.

This clone was observed a handful of times. What it binds is unknown. Expressed TCRB transcripts were sequenced because the entire RNA isolate underwent reverse transcription. Mean read depth for naive, central memory and regulatory T cell samples was 3.5 million or so reads. Only in-frame clones appear in the TCRdb table, and some are missing; sequencing was by immunoSEQ multiplex PCR. The profile shows about 120,000 clones, about 16% of them singletons. CDR3 length equals 13 residues. V gave up 4 bases and J gave up 4 bases, with 10 bases separating them. Per the germline V gene, CDR1 is SNHLY and CDR2 is FYNNEI. Sorting that relied on CD45RO/CCR7/CD25/CD127/CD95/CD27 yielded CD4+ naive, central memory, regulatory and stem cell-like memory cells. Study-level findings and limits: Type 1 diabetes patients showed a moderate but significant shortening of TCRB CDR3s in all four CD4+ subsets.

This chain uses TRBV2 with TRBJ1-2, with D tentatively TRBD1 (6 bases). The receptor was isolated from a man aged 25-45 years with type 1 diabetes. The sample comprised central memory CD4+ T cells from blood. DNA for the CDR3: TGTGCCAGCAGTGGGGCAGGGGTCTATGGCTACACCTTC. Translated: CASSGAGVYGYTF.